This TCR beta chain emerged from a study of molecular identifiers for immune sequencing clone quantification. The study's findings and limits: Among about a million naive cells, spiked Jurkat TCR RNA from a single cell was reportedly detectable.

Turning to this clonotype: What it recognizes is unknown.

TCRdb used MiXCR to reprocess the PCR reads, holding one entry per CDR3 protein. Altogether about 630,000 distinct CDR3 sequences are present, roughly 23% being singletons, with the ten largest covering around 0.78%. The germline V gene has CDR1 ENHRY and CDR2 SYGVKD. CDR3 length: 19 residues. The J segment lost 2 bases and the V segment lost 4 bases, leaving 12 bases of the junction unmatched. The specimen was naive CD8+ T cells from blood, with Jurkat cell RNA spiked in. This sample's subset: FACS-sorted CD8+CD4-CCR7+CD45RA+ naive T cells. This receptor was obtained from a human donor in good health. Some libraries in this study had Jurkat cell RNA spiked in. The chain has TRBV10-3 and TRBJ2-5; the match to TRBD2 covers 14 bases. The CDR3 nucleotides read TGTGCCATCAGTGGGTTACAGACTAGCGGGGGGGCCGGGCAAGAGACCCAGTACTTC. Amino acids: CAISGLQTSGGAGQETQYF.